This T cell receptor beta chain appears in the sequencing data of a study of blood T cells in healthy people across ages (dated by TCRdb to the mid-2010s). For the wider study: In model experiments, roughly one uniquely barcoded TCR beta cDNA molecule per two T cells was captured by template switching. Two additional independent replicas of 1 million unique cDNA reads from the same blood draw were analyzed for two donors (one aged 18 to 30 and one aged 80 or older). Four age groups were formed from the donors: young (average roughly 16 years), middle-aged (approximately 40), aged (roughly 56) and long-lived (more than 75). Donors of different ages were randomly distributed across sequencing lanes to avoid experimental bias. Using deep sequencing normalized with unique cDNA molecular identifiers, the study measured how TCR beta repertoire diversity changes with age.

Overall study outcomes, separate from this receptor: The long-lived group showed more naive CD4+ T cells, fewer expanded clones and increased TCR diversity than the aged group, suggesting age selection. There was a strong correlation between observed TCR beta diversity and the percentage of naive T cells measured by flow cytometry. Estimates of total diversity based on one million sequenced T cells were considered lower bounds and underestimates. As age increased, observed TCR beta diversity per million T cells dropped in a roughly linear way, and a significant reduction was already evident by age 40. Because profiling used bulk unsorted PBMCs, naive and antigen-experienced compartments could not be compared conclusively. Because the CMV infection status of the donors was unknown, age-related changes in expanded clonotypes may potentially have been confounded.

Systemically healthy Caucasian individuals from Russia, around 39 in total and aged about 6 to 100 years, were included as donors. Each donor gave 8.5 to 10 milliliters of peripheral blood, collected into EDTA-treated Vacutainer tubes. Ficoll-Paque density-gradient centrifugation was used to isolate PBMCs, with at least 6.5 million per sample. Total RNA was extracted from PBMCs with Trizol reagent, with at least 6 micrograms obtained per sample. Naive CD45RAhigh/CD27high T cell percentages were measured by flow cytometry on a PBMC aliquot from every donor. Comment on this clonotype: No antigen is known for it. With a much larger clone just one base away, this may be a read error.

The germline V gene yields MDHEN for CDR1 and SYDVKM for CDR2. Including the terminal cysteine and phenylalanine, the CDR3 comprises 16 residues. Solely the CDR3 DNA is kept, with 48 bases framed from the first base. The library was obtained by 5' RACE. The data were produced on an Illumina HiSeq 2500. A second PCR of about 7 to 12 cycles was performed with a sample-barcoded 5' primer and a J-beta primer mix. A unique molecular identifier was introduced onto each TCR beta cDNA molecule by a template-switch 5' adaptor carrying 12 random nucleotides. Each sample yielded at least 3 million CDR3-containing paired-end reads. All of the RNA was converted into first-strand cDNA using the Mint cDNA synthesis kit, with a TRBC-specific oligonucleotide serving as the primer. Following uracil-DNA glycosylase treatment, all cDNA underwent a first 18-cycle PCR with the universal primers M1SS and BC2_uni_R. On the authors' methods: For normalization, 1 million high-quality reads were randomly selected from each sample, with every read carrying a distinct molecular identifier. Instead of being binned into consensus sequences, reads with shared molecular identifiers were discarded. MiTCR, set to a Q25 quality threshold and the strictest error-elimination algorithm, was used for CDR3 identification, clonotype clustering and error correction. A nonparametric unseen species model with Euler transformation was used to estimate a lower bound on total TCR beta diversity. In TCRdb, the public reads were trimmed at Q25 with fastp and aligned with MiXCR, with productive beta chains retained. Every CDR3 protein is listed once, alongside the most common genes and DNA of its rows. What appears here as the V and J calls and clone size reflects TCRdb's work, not the paper's. The sample includes around 900,000 distinct CDR3 sequences, with around 28% observed a single time. 15% to 20% of the sample is held by the ten biggest clonotypes.

The sequenced sample was blood. Rearrangement joined TRBV28 to TRBJ2-5, with 13 central nucleotides matching TRBD2. This sequence was found in a woman older than 75 in good health. The bases are TGTGTCAGCAGTTTGCTGACTAGCGGGGGGCAAGAGACCCAGTACTTC. This is translated as CVSSLLTSGGQETQYF.